This paragraph reports one T cell receptor (beta chain). It lacks a known antigen. Qualities for individual bases were not recorded, and no much larger clone is one base off. This entry is derived from a study of identical twins (dated by TCRdb to the mid-2010s). Some background on the complete study: To test whether fetal clonotypes persist, this study deep-sequenced TCR alpha and beta repertoires from monozygotic twins, from unrelated adults of various ages, and from cord blood. To rule out contamination, the twin experiments were replicated at different times with different library preparation protocols. The study at large found these results: In monozygotic twins, out-of-frame TCR alpha sharing was systematically underestimated by recombination models, although the models agreed with sharing between unrelated individuals. Excess twin sharing in beta out-of-frame sequences was weaker because fewer shared sequences lowered the signal-to-noise ratio. Because the same donors could not be followed over many years, the conclusions depended on cross-sectional statistical analysis. Compared with coincidental sharing between unrelated individuals, out-of-frame TCR alpha sequences shared between twins showed an excess of sequences with low generation probability. Invariant T cells such as MAIT and iNKT could partly confound zero-insertion analyses, although diverse VJ usage argued against such confounding for most clonotypes. Fewer insertions were carried by abundant cord blood beta clonotypes; a weaker similar trend was observed in young adult naive repertoires, while no such trend was observed in memory repertoires.

The library was produced with 5' RACE. Data came from an Illumina HiSeq 2000. A universal primer binding site was added through template switching, and the final cDNA carried a unique molecular identifier so that TCR cDNA molecules could be counted accurately. First-strand cDNA for TCR alpha and beta chains was synthesized from specific primers in the conserved constant-segment region. Each cDNA library was double barcoded, with a SMART-Mk sample barcode plus Illumina barcodes, to control for contamination. TruSeq adapter sequences along with Illumina sample barcodes were introduced in two successive PCR steps. Sequencing of the TCR alpha and beta cDNA libraries was done on the Illumina HiSeq platform using custom primers. The paper's processing steps were these. MiGEC processed the raw reads to extract unique molecular identifiers, while MiXCR was used to determine the CDR3 positions. For each individual, recombination models were inferred using an EM algorithm with the repgenHMM and IGoR tools. Shared clonotype analysis was performed with the tcR package in R, normalizing sharing by the product of cloneset sizes. Out-of-frame nonproductive sequences were analyzed to study raw recombination free of thymic and clonal selection effects. TCRdb reprocessed the public reads (quality trimming at Q25 with fastp, clone calling with MiXCR) and kept in-frame beta chains. Merged by CDR3 protein, the rows form single entries marked with the most common genes and DNA. For this entry, the V and J calls and clone size follow TCRdb and not the study's own pipeline. The sample table holds a few hundred thousand distinct CDR3 sequences, of which roughly 10% were seen once. The biggest ten clones account for less than 12% of the sample.

Every donor in the study was a healthy Caucasian. Using Miltenyi CD45RO+ enrichment and human naive T-cell isolation kits, memory (CD45RO+) and naive T cells were isolated from PBMC. Sequencing was done on a sample of memory T cells sorted from blood. The sample's cell subset or site label, in plain terms: CD45RO+ enriched T cells. The receptor's source is a man over 45 in good health.

The sequenced DNA is TGTGCCAGCAGCAATATGGGGGGCAATCAGCCCCAGCATTTT. Its protein product is CASSNMGGNQPQHF. The chain couples TRBV7-2 to TRBJ1-5, and TRBD1 may be the D gene, going by 5 matching bases. The germline V gene specifies SGHTA as CDR1 and FQGNSA as CDR2. The CDR3 measures 14 amino acids from cysteine to phenylalanine. The retained sequence is limited to the CDR3, 42 bases, with the frame set at the first base. V sheds 5 bases and J sheds 2 bases, leaving 10 bases between their ends.